Listed below are T cell receptor beta chains from one sample, sequenced in a study of T-cell memory formation after mild COVID-19. TCRdb ran MiXCR on the 5' RACE reads and lists one entry per CDR3 protein. The sample has 470,000 or so distinct CDR3 sequences, roughly 18% seen once. Sequencing used PBMCs or a T cell subset sorted from them (not recorded which). These receptors originate from a man between 18 and 35 years old who had mild COVID-19 (a few samples of this study predate the infection). Cell type and time point are not known. The CDR3 runs from the conserved cysteine through the conserved F or W. The order of the fields is J gene, clone size, D gene, V gene, CDR3 DNA, CDR3 protein. D genes are given only for firm matches. Clone size appears in some rows only: once, few, many, or a class for an expanded clone.

>TRBJ1-5|few|-|TRBV4-3
TGCGCCACCGCTGACCAGCCCCAGCATTTT
CATADQPQHF
>TRBJ2-1|-|TRBD2|TRBV7-3
TGTGCCAGCAGCACAGGACTAGCTTCCAATGAGCAGTTCTTC
CASSTGLASNEQFF
>TRBJ2-2|-|TRBD2|TRBV20-1
TGCAGTGCTAGGGTAGCGGGGGGGCTGCACGGGGAGCTGTTTTTT
CSARVAGGLHGELFF
>TRBJ2-3|-|-|TRBV4-3
TGCGCCAGCAGCCAAGAAGGAATCGGCCAGACCGAAAGCACAGATACGCAGTATTTT
CASSQEGIGQTESTDTQYF
>TRBJ1-1|once|-|TRBV28
TGTGCCAGCAGTTTCGTGGCCAGTGAAGCTTTCTTT
CASSFVASEAFF
>TRBJ1-1|-|-|TRBV4-3
TGCGCCAGCAGCCAGGTCGCAGGGGACACTGAAGCTTTCTTT
CASSQVAGDTEAFF
>TRBJ2-2|few|TRBD1|TRBV5-1
TGCGCCAGCAGCTTGGAAGTGACAGGGGGGTCCGGGGAGCTGTTTTTT
CASSLEVTGGSGELFF
>TRBJ1-1|-|TRBD1|TRBV20-1
TGCATTATACCGGGACAGGGAATGAACACTGAAGCTTTCTTT
CIIPGQGMNTEAFF
>TRBJ1-5|-|-|TRBV30
TGTGCCTGGAGTGTCCTGGACGGTCAGCCCCAGCATTTT
CAWSVLDGQPQHF
>TRBJ2-5|few|TRBD2|TRBV5-5
TGTGCCAGCAGCTTAGCCCCTAGCGGGGGGGCTAGAGAGACCCAGTACTTC
CASSLAPSGGARETQYF
>TRBJ2-1|many|-|TRBV24-1
TGTGCCACCAGTCTAACAGGCGGATACAATGAGCAGTTCTTC
CATSLTGGYNEQFF
>TRBJ1-1|-|-|TRBV5-5
TGTGCCAGCAGCCACACCCCGCCGTTCACTGAAGCTTTCTTT
CASSHTPPFTEAFF
>TRBJ2-6|many|-|TRBV24-1
TGTGCCACCAGTGATCCGGGCTCTGGGGCCAACGTCCTGACTTTC
CATSDPGSGANVLTF
>TRBJ2-7|-|-|TRBV4-2
TGTGCCAGCAGCCAAGACCGAGTGGAGTCAGCCTCGAGCTCCTACGAGCAGTACTTC
CASSQDRVESASSSYEQYF
>TRBJ2-7|-|-|TRBV10-1
TGCGCCAGCAGTGAATTCCGGGGGGAGCAGTACTTC
CASSEFRGEQYF
>TRBJ2-6|few|-|TRBV7-2
TGTGCCAGCAGCTTATTCCCCCAGCCCTCTGGGGCCAACGTCCTGACTTTC
CASSLFPQPSGANVLTF
>TRBJ2-5|few|-|TRBV11-2
TGTGCCAGCAGCCTCTTGGGGTGGGGTGAAGAGACCCAGTACTTC
CASSLLGWGEETQYF
>TRBJ2-1|few|TRBD2|TRBV7-8
TGTGCCAGCAGGAGCGGGACGGACAATGAGCAGTTCTTC
CASRSGTDNEQFF
>TRBJ2-1|few|TRBD1|TRBV5-1
TGCGCCAGCACCCGACAGGGAGAAGGCAATGAGCAGTTCTTC
CASTRQGEGNEQFF
>TRBJ2-4|few|TRBD2|TRBV4-1
TGCGCCAGCAGCCAAGATCCTAGCGGGGGGGTAAACATTCAGTACTTC
CASSQDPSGGVNIQYF
>TRBJ2-7|few|-|TRBV4-2
TGTGCCAGCAGCCAAGAGGTGGAGATCGGCCCCTACGAGCAGTACTTC
CASSQEVEIGPYEQYF
>TRBJ1-3|few|TRBD1|TRBV10-3
TGTGCCATCAGTAGGACAGGGACGATCTCTGGAAACACCATATATTTT
CAISRTGTISGNTIYF
>TRBJ1-2|-|TRBD1|TRBV7-2
TGTGCCAGCAGCTTCGACAGGGCCGATGGCTACACCTTC
CASSFDRADGYTF
>TRBJ1-1|few|-|TRBV10-3
TGTGCCATCAGTGCGAACTTGAACACTGAAGCTTTCTTT
CAISANLNTEAFF
>TRBJ2-1|few|TRBD1|TRBV6-1
TGTGCCAGCAGGGCGGGACAGGGGGCGATCAATGAGCAGTTCTTC
CASRAGQGAINEQFF
>TRBJ2-3|few|TRBD2|TRBV10-3
TGTGCCGCAAAACCGGGACTAGCGGCGGATACGCAGTATTTT
CAAKPGLAADTQYF
>TRBJ2-7|-|-|TRBV18
TGTGCCAGCTCACCACCGGGACGGATATACGAGCAGTACTTC
CASSPPGRIYEQYF
>TRBJ2-7|-|-|TRBV30
TGTGCCTGGAGTGACGGACCCTACGAGCAGTACTTC
CAWSDGPYEQYF
>TRBJ2-3|-|-|TRBV11-2
TGTGCCAGCAGCTGGGGACAATATGGCACAGATACGCAGTATTTT
CASSWGQYGTDTQYF
>TRBJ2-3|few|TRBD2|TRBV5-1
TGCGCCAGCAGCTTGGGCAGCGGGGGCTTCAACACAGATACGCAGTATTTT
CASSLGSGGFNTDTQYF
>TRBJ1-2|-|-|TRBV9
TGTGCCAGCAGCCCCCTTAGCGAGTATGGCTACACCTTC
CASSPLSEYGYTF
>TRBJ2-7|-|-|TRBV20-1
TGCAGTGCTCCCCGATGTGTCTTC
CSAPRCVF
>TRBJ1-1|few|-|TRBV5-1
TGCGCCAGCAGCTTAGATCGGCGGAACACTGAAGCTTTCTTT
CASSLDRRNTEAFF
>TRBJ1-4|-|TRBD1|TRBV29-1
TGCAGCGTCCGACAGGGGGTTTATGAAAAACTGTTTTTT
CSVRQGVYEKLFF
>TRBJ1-3|-|-|TRBV10-3
TGTGCCATCAACCCCCCGGTTCTACTCTCTGGAAACACCATATATTTT
CAINPPVLLSGNTIYF
>TRBJ2-3|few|TRBD2|TRBV7-2
TGTGCCAGCAGCTCTACCCGAAGCGGGGGGGCCGCAGATACGCAGTATTTT
CASSSTRSGGAADTQYF
>TRBJ2-2|few|-|TRBV4-3
TGCGCCAGCAGCCAAGAAGTACGGGGGGCCCTTCCGCCCGCCGGGGAGCTGTTTTTT
CASSQEVRGALPPAGELFF
>TRBJ2-5|-|-|TRBV7-2
TGTGCCAGCAGCTTGGTGGGGACCGGTCCAAGAACCCAGTACTTC
CASSLVGTGPRTQYF
>TRBJ2-7|-|-|TRBV7-3
TGTGCCAGCAGCCTAAGAGATGGAGACGAGCAGTACTTC
CASSLRDGDEQYF
>TRBJ2-2|many|TRBD1|TRBV20-1
TGCAGTGCTAGAGATGGGGGACAGCCCATGACCGGGGAGCTGTTTTTT
CSARDGGQPMTGELFF
>TRBJ1-1|few|-|TRBV29-1
TGCAGCGTGGTTATGAACACTGAAGCTTTCTTT
CSVVMNTEAFF
>TRBJ2-2|few|TRBD2|TRBV11-3
TGTGCCAGCAGCGCAAACGGGGGGTTATACACCGGGGAGCTGTTTTTT
CASSANGGLYTGELFF
>TRBJ2-5|-|TRBD2|TRBV6-2/TRBV6-3
TGTGCCAGCAGCAAGGGACTAGTCCAAGAGACCCAGTACTTC
CASSKGLVQETQYF
>TRBJ2-7|-|-|TRBV30
TGTGCCTGGAGTGTGGTTGGGACACTAGAGCAGTACTTC
CAWSVVGTLEQYF
>TRBJ2-3|-|TRBD2|TRBV30
TGTGCCTGGAGCCTCGGGGGGGTGGTAGATACGCAGTATTTT
CAWSLGGVVDTQYF
>TRBJ1-6|few|TRBD1|TRBV7-9
TGTGCCAGCAGCCAACAGGGGGCATTTGGTTCACCCCTCCACTTT
CASSQQGAFGSPLHF
>TRBJ2-6|few|-|TRBV12-3/TRBV12-4
TGTGCCAGCAGTTTACAGGGGGCCAACGTCCTGACTTTC
CASSLQGANVLTF
>TRBJ1-5|-|-|TRBV6-6
TGTGCCAGCAGGCCCACGGGAGTTAATCAGCCCCAGCATTTT
CASRPTGVNQPQHF
>TRBJ2-5|-|-|TRBV4-1
TGCGCCAGCAGCCAAGAATCTGGGGGCCTCATGGAGACCCAGTACTTC
CASSQESGGLMETQYF
>TRBJ1-5|-|TRBD1|TRBV12-3/TRBV12-4
TGTGCCAGCAGTTTCGGTACAGGGGTCCGTCATCAGCCCCAGCATTTT
CASSFGTGVRHQPQHF
>TRBJ1-5|many|-|TRBV7-2
TGTGCCAGCAGCTTAGACATCAATCAGCCCCAGCATTTT
CASSLDINQPQHF
>TRBJ2-3|few|-|TRBV12-3/TRBV12-4
TGTGCCAGCACCGACAAGAACACAGATACGCAGTATTTT
CASTDKNTDTQYF
>TRBJ2-1|-|-|TRBV5-1
TGCGCCAGCAGCTTGGATTCGGGTTCACTAGGCTACAATGAGCAGTTCTTC
CASSLDSGSLGYNEQFF
>TRBJ2-1|-|-|TRBV7-3
TGTGCCAGCAGCTCGGGGGTCTCCTACAATGAGCAGTTCTTC
CASSSGVSYNEQFF
>TRBJ2-7|once|-|TRBV3-1
TGTGCCAGCAGCCAAGGTTTTGCGGAGCAGTACTTC
CASSQGFAEQYF